This T cell receptor (beta chain) was sequenced for a study of blood T cell repertoires in COVID-19. At the level of the study: PBMCs, B-cell-depleted T cells, or T cells provided the cDNA or gDNA that made up the material.

The trim removed 4 bases at V and 4 bases at J, leaving 7 bases unmatched. CDR1 and CDR2 (germline): LGHDT, YNNKEL (reference sequence). The length of the CDR3 is 15 residues. Sequencing was performed with immunoSEQ multiplex PCR; in TCRdb, only in-frame clones are kept and a portion is missing. Of tens of thousands of clones in the sample, roughly 87% were seen once. J is TRBJ1-3 and V is TRBV3-1 (or the pseudogene TRBV3-2); 7 bases are a match to TRBD1. Sequenced: peripheral blood. This sequence originates from a man older than 75 in a cohort sampled during active COVID-19. The CDR3 region has the DNA TGTGCCAGCAGCCCCTTACAGGGGCTAGGAAACACCATATATTTT. This codes for CASSPLQGLGNTIYF.